These 7 T cell receptor beta chains originate from one sample sequenced in a study of molecular identifiers for immune sequencing clone quantification. Each CDR3 protein is one row after TCRdb ran MiXCR on the PCR reads. This sample carries 40,000 to 50,000 distinct CDR3 sequences, under 25% of them seen once, and the ten largest clones take approximately 1%. The source material was naive CD8+ T cells from blood, with Jurkat cell RNA spiked in. Subset defined: FACS-sorted CD8+CD4-CCR7+CD45RA+ naive T cells. The receptors shown here come from a human donor in good health. Some libraries in this study had Jurkat cell RNA spiked in.

The genes are TRBV27 and TRBJ1-2, with TRBD1 matching over 7 bases. CDR3 length equals 14 residues. After removal of 6 bases from V and 5 bases from J, the junction contained 9 bases not matched to a gene. Per germline, CDR1 MNHEY and CDR2 SMNVEV (reference sequence). The CDR3 sequence: CASRTGGGVYGYTF. The DNA of the CDR3 is TGTGCCAGCAGAACCGGAGGGGGCGTATATGGCTACACCTTC.

This clonotype was picked up many times. The chain combines TRBV12-3 or TRBV12-4 with TRBJ2-3; TRBD2 agrees at 9 bases. V was pared by 6 bases and J by 0 bases, with 16 bases of the junction left unmatched. This CDR3 region has 19 residues. The CDR3 loop reads CASSPAGVASGMSTDTQYF. The CDR3 DNA follows: TGTGCCAGCAGCCCAGCGGGGGTAGCTAGCGGGATGAGCACAGATACGCAGTATTTT.

This clonotype was found many times. The chain is built from TRBV29-1 and TRBJ2-7; D gene uncertain. The CDR3 has 12 residues. The V end was cut by 1 base, the J end by 3 bases, with 7 bases between. CDR1 and CDR2 from the germline V gene are SQVTM and ANQGSEA. The CDR3 loop reads CSVEGADYEQYF. In nucleotides, the CDR3 is TGCAGCGTTGAAGGAGCAGACTACGAGCAGTACTTC.

This clonotype has ten or more counts. The chain employs TRBV7-9 and TRBJ2-7; D may be TRBD1 (6 bases). In germline, CDR1 is SEHNR, CDR2 FQNEAQ (reference sequence). This CDR3 has 13 residues. V was cut by 5 bases and J by 5 bases, with 13 bases left in between. CDR3 coding DNA: TGTGCCAGCAGCAAAGGGGACACCGACGAGCAGTACTTC. Its protein is CASSKGDTDEQYF.

Worth noting for this clonotype: A read error may explain this, as a much larger clone is one base away. The chain carries TRBV4-3 and TRBJ2-7, with D unresolved. The germline gives CDR1 LGHNA, CDR2 YSLEER. The CDR3 loop spans 15 amino acids. V was pared by 2 bases and J by 2 bases, with 13 bases between. CDR3 in amino acids: CASSQWYAGTYEQYF. CDR3 sequence (DNA): TGCGCCAGCAGCCAATGGTATGCCGGTACCTACGAGCAGTACTTC.

There are many counts of this clonotype. This chain connects TRBV9 to TRBJ1-1; a possible D gene is TRBD1 (5 bases). In germline, CDR1 is SGDLS, CDR2 YYNGEE. The CDR3 has 14 amino acids. The germline V and J ends were trimmed by 4 bases and 3 bases, with 13 bases remaining between them. Here the CDR3 reads CASSPRGGDTEAFF. In nucleotides, the CDR3 is TGTGCCAGCAGCCCCCGGGGCGGAGACACTGAAGCTTTCTTT.

A remark on this clonotype: A much larger clone sits a single nucleotide away, making a read error possible. The chain has TRBV5-7 and TRBJ2-5, with 10 bases fitting TRBD2. TRBV5-7 falls under the ORF class, with uncertain function. This CDR3 comprises 15 residues. Here the CDR3 reads CASGLVAGGGETQYF. In DNA, the CDR3 is TGTGCCAGCGGCTTGGTAGCGGGAGGAGGAGAGACCCAGTACTTC.